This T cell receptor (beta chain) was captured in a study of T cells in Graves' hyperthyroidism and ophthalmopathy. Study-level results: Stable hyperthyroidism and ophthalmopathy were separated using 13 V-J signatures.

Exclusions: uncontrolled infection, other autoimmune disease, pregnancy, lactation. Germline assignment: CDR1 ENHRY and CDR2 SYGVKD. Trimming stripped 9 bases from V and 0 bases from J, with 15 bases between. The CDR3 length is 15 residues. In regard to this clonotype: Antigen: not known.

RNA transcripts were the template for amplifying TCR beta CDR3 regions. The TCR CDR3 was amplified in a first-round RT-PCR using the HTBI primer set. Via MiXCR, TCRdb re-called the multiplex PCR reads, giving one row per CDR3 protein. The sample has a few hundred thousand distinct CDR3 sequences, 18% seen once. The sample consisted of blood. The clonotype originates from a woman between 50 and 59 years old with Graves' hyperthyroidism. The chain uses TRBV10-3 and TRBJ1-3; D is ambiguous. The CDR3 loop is CAMWAPPVSGNTIYF. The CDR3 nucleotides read TGTGCCATGTGGGCGCCTCCGGTCTCTGGAAACACCATATATTTT.